This T cell receptor beta chain comes out of a study of shared clonotypes between healthy human individuals. Findings and caveats of the study: Clonotypes not shared had lower generation probabilities than those common to all four donors.

Measured with immunoSEQ multiplex PCR; TCRdb has only the in-frame clones, and not every one. This table has about 820,000 clones, more than 85% appearing once. Comments on this clone: The antigen remains unidentified. Other DNA sequences in the same sample also yield this CDR3.

Selected positively for CCR7 and CD45RO-negative, naive CD8 cells excluded terminally differentiated effector memory CD45RA+ cells. From germline, CDR1 is MNHEY and CDR2 SVGAGI. Trimming left V 0 bases short and J 2 bases short, with 4 bases between. This CDR3 comprises 13 residues. The TCR comes from a man between 25 and 39 years old in good health. The chain joins TRBV6-5 to TRBJ1-1; D remains ambiguous. The specimen sequenced was naive CD8+ T cells sorted from blood. The CDR3 spells CASSYSVNTEAFF. In DNA, the CDR3 is TGTGCCAGCAGTTACTCAGTTAACACTGAAGCTTTCTTT.